These 27 T cell receptor beta chains came from one sample sequenced in a study of T cell responses to AZD1222 COVID-19 vaccine. Libraries were prepared by immunoSEQ multiplex PCR; TCRdb keeps only in-frame clonotypes and omits some of them. The table has 100,000 to 150,000 clones, 85% to 95% seen once. The sample was peripheral blood, taken on day 0 of AZD1222 vaccination. Receptors originate from an adult in good health.

This chain uses TRBV21-1 with TRBJ2-4. TRBV21-1 is an annotated pseudogene. The CDR3 runs 13 residues. DNA of the CDR3: TGTGCCAGCCCCCCGGAAGGGAAAAACATTCAGTACTTC. Protein sequence: CASPPEGKNIQYF.

The chain couples TRBV5-5 to TRBJ1-6, with D perhaps TRBD1 (5 bases). Trimming shortened V by 0 bases and J by 11 bases, and 15 bases separated the two germline ends. In germline, CDR1 is SGHKS, CDR2 YYEKEE (reference sequence). This CDR3 spans 15 amino acids. The DNA of the CDR3 is TGTGCCAGCAGCTTGGGCGCAGGGACTAGCCCACCCCTCCACTTT. Translated: CASSLGAGTSPPLHF.

The chain uses TRBV2 and TRBJ2-1; 8 nucleotides align to TRBD1. The CDR3 is made up of 15 amino acids. Germline CDR1 is SNHLY and CDR2 is FYNNEI. The trim removed 7 bases at V and 3 bases at J, leaving 8 bases unmatched. CDR3 coding DNA: TGTGCCAGCATTTCACCAGGGGGCTTCTACAATGAGCAGTTCTTC. Translating gives CASISPGGFYNEQFF. The whole variable domain, filled in from reference TRBV2 and TRBJ2-1, reads EPEVTQTPSHQVTQMGQEVILRCVPISNHLYFYWYRQILGQKVEFLVSFYNNEISEKSEIFDDQFSVERPDGSNFTLKIRSTKLEDSAMYFCASISPGGFYNEQFFGPGTRLTVL.

This rearrangement joins TRBV5-8 to TRBJ1-1, with TRBD1 matching 7 bases. Trimming took 4 bases from V and 3 from J; bases not matched to a gene: 6. CDR1 is SGHTS, CDR2 YDEGEE, per germline. The CDR3 covers 14 residues. The DNA for the CDR3 is TGTGCCAGCAGCGCAGACAGGGAGGACACTGAAGCTTTCTTT. Its translation: CASSADREDTEAFF.

V gene TRBV28 combines with J gene TRBJ1-2, with a possible D match to TRBD1 (5 bases). The CDR3 runs to 17 residues. V lost 5 bases and J lost 0, with 19 bases in between. Germline V gene lookup returns CDR1 MDHEN and CDR2 SYDVKM. CDR3 DNA: TGTGCCAGCAGTACACAACTCGGGACCCATTCTAACTATGGCTACACCTTC. This encodes CASSTQLGTHSNYGYTF.

This sequence joins TRBV6-4 and TRBJ1-2; D not certain. Germline CDR1 MRHNA, CDR2 SNTAGT. V was trimmed by 7 bases and J by 3 bases, leaving 18 bases between them. CDR3 size: 15 residues. CDR3 in DNA: TGTGCCAGCAACGAGGACGGAGCTCCGGACTATGGCTACACCTTC. The encoded protein is CASNEDGAPDYGYTF.

This clone is a singleton in its sample. This chain joins TRBV19 and TRBJ1-4; a weak D match, TRBD1 (5 bases). Germline CDR1 and CDR2: LNHDA and SQIVND (reference sequence). This CDR3 comprises 12 residues. The V gene lost 8 bases and the J gene lost 8 bases, with 12 bases spanning the gap. The DNA of the CDR3 is TGTGCCAGTGGGGCAGGGTCGGAAAAACTGTTTTTT. It encodes CASGAGSEKLFF.

J is TRBJ1-3 and V is TRBV30, with D maybe TRBD1 (6 bases). Germline-derived CDR1 and CDR2 are GTSNPN and SVGIG (reference sequence). Trimming pared 5 bases from V and 0 bases from J, leaving 11 bases between. The length of the CDR3 is 14 residues. CDR3 in DNA: TGTGCCTGGGCCCGGACAGTCTCTGGAAACACCATATATTTT. Residues: CAWARTVSGNTIYF.

The chain is built from TRBV14 and TRBJ2-3; D is ambiguous. The CDR3 length is 15 residues. Per the germline V gene, CDR1 is SGHDN and CDR2 is FVKESK. With 0 bases removed from V and 4 bases from J, the gap between germline ends came to 11 bases. This CDR3 reads CASSQEEISADTQYF. DNA of the CDR3: TGTGCCAGCAGCCAAGAAGAAATAAGCGCAGATACGCAGTATTTT. The variable domain in full, with the rest retrieved from reference TRBV14 and TRBJ2-3, is EAGVTQFPSHSVIEKGQTVTLRCDPISGHDNLYWYRRVMGKEIKFLLHFVKESKQDESGMPNNRFLAERTGGTYSTLKVQPAELEDSGVYFCASSQEEISADTQYFGPGTRLTVL.

The gene calls are TRBV30 and TRBJ1-5; D is unclear. CDR3 length: 13 amino acids. The V and J ends lost 2 bases and 7 bases respectively, with 12 bases between them. Germline V gives CDR1 GTSNPN, CDR2 SVGIG (reference sequence). CDR3: CAWSFGSGQPQHF. In DNA form, the CDR3 reads TGTGCCTGGAGTTTCGGTTCGGGACAGCCCCAGCATTTT.

The rearrangement links TRBV7-2 to TRBJ2-1, with 7 bases identical to TRBD2. The CDR3 spans 11 residues. V dropped 7 bases and J dropped 15; count of bases not matched to a gene: 9. Germline V gene sequence: CDR1 SGHTA, CDR2 FQGNSA. DNA for the CDR3: TGTGCCAGCACCCCCGCAGCGGGGAGGTTCTTC. Protein sequence: CASTPAAGRFF.

This chain joins TRBV9 and TRBJ1-2; no definite D call. Per the germline V gene, CDR1 is SGDLS and CDR2 is YYNGEE. Trimming stripped 3 bases from V and 7 bases from J, with 13 bases between. The CDR3 spans 13 residues. The CDR3 DNA reads TGTGCCAGCAGCGAGGGAGGCCCTCGTGGCTACACCTTC. Translated, it gives CASSEGGPRGYTF. Complete variable domain (other parts from reference TRBV9 and TRBJ1-2): DSGVTQTPKHLITATGQRVTLRCSPRSGDLSVYWYQQSLDQGLQFLIQYYNGEERAKGNILERFSAQQFPDLHSELNLSSLELGDSALYFCASSEGGPRGYTFGSGTRLTVV.

The gene calls are TRBV10-2 and TRBJ2-2, with D perhaps TRBD2 (8 bases). Germline assignment: CDR1 WSHSY and CDR2 SAAADI. V lost 8 bases to trimming and J lost 3 bases, with 28 bases between them. The CDR3 consists of 19 residues. As DNA, the CDR3 is TGCGCCAGCCGAGGCAAGTCGGGACAGCGGGGGCCTTACACCGGGGAGCTGTTTTTT. Its translation: CASRGKSGQRGPYTGELFF.

CDR3 in DNA: TGTGCCAGCAGTCCCAACTGGAATCAGCCCCAGCATTTT. Amino acid sequence: CASSPNWNQPQHF. The chain carries TRBV6-2 or TRBV6-3 and TRBJ1-5; D is unresolved. Per germline, CDR1 MNHEY and CDR2 SVGEGT. This CDR3 comprises 13 residues. Trimming took off 5 bases at V and 4 bases at J, with 9 bases between the two ends.

The J gene is TRBJ1-1, the V gene TRBV9; D remains unclear. V was trimmed by 3 bases and J by 3 bases, leaving 18 bases between them. CDR3 length: 16 amino acids. The germline gives CDR1 SGDLS, CDR2 YYNGEE. The CDR3 reads CASSARPGLSDTEAFF. DNA of the CDR3: TGTGCCAGCAGCGCCCGGCCCGGCCTGTCGGACACTGAAGCTTTCTTT. Full variable domain (missing parts from reference TRBV9 and TRBJ1-1): DSGVTQTPKHLITATGQRVTLRCSPRSGDLSVYWYQQSLDQGLQFLIQYYNGEERAKGNILERFSAQQFPDLHSELNLSSLELGDSALYFCASSARPGLSDTEAFFGQGTRLTVV.

CDR3 coding DNA: TGTGCCAGCAGTTCTACCCACAGGGGCGCAGAGCCCCAGCATTTT. It translates to CASSSTHRGAEPQHF. The J gene is TRBJ1-5, the V gene TRBV6-5; TRBD1 aligns across 7 bases. The V and J ends lost 4 bases and 8 bases, in that order; junction bases with no gene match: 11. Per the germline V gene, CDR1 is MNHEY and CDR2 is SVGAGI. The CDR3 is 15 amino acids.

The rearrangement uses TRBV30 and TRBJ2-3, with 7 bases identical to TRBD2. The CDR3 runs 15 residues. The V segment lost 5 bases and the J segment 3 bases; nucleotides outside the gene matches: 11. Germline V CDR1 and CDR2: GTSNPN, SVGIG (reference sequence). Written as DNA, the CDR3 is TGTGCCTGGGGAGGCTGGAGCGGGAAAACAGATACGCAGTATTTT. It codes for CAWGGWSGKTDTQYF.

The chain joins TRBV29-1 to TRBJ1-1; D is unclear. Trimming pared 3 bases from V and 4 bases from J, leaving 15 bases between. CDR3 size: 14 residues. Germline V gene sequence: CDR1 SQVTM, CDR2 ANQGSEA. CDR3 sequence: CSVEGSKGTTEAFF. CDR3 coding DNA: TGCAGCGTTGAGGGGTCAAAGGGAACCACTGAAGCTTTCTTT. The full variable domain, in which reference TRBV29-1 and TRBJ1-1 provide the parts outside the CDR3, is SAVISQKPSRDICQRGTSLTIQCQVDSQVTMMFWYRQQPGQSLTLIATANQGSEATYESGFVIDKFPISRPNLTFSTLTVSNMSPEDSSIYLCSVEGSKGTTEAFFGQGTRLTVV.

The V gene is TRBV10-1, the J gene TRBJ2-2; TRBD1 agrees at 9 bases. The CDR3 length is 17 residues. Germline V gene data show CDR1 as WNHNN and CDR2 as SYGVQD (reference sequence). V shed 3 bases and J 3 bases; nucleotides not matched to a gene: 8. CDR3: CASSDAPGQGDTGELFF. The DNA of the CDR3 is TGCGCCAGCAGTGATGCCCCGGGACAGGGCGACACCGGGGAGCTGTTTTTT.

The V gene is TRBV6-5, the J gene TRBJ1-2, with D uncertain. Trimming removed 8 bases from V and 5 bases from J, with 15 bases in between. The V gene's germline CDR1 is MNHEY and CDR2 SVGAGI. This CDR3 region has 13 residues. The CDR3 protein is CASVANTGYGYTF. CDR3 bases: TGTGCCAGCGTGGCCAACACGGGGTATGGCTACACCTTC.

This chain links TRBV5-8 with TRBJ2-1, with D perhaps assigned TRBD1 or TRBD2 (5 bases each). The CDR3 spans 15 residues. Trimming removed 1 base at V and 0 bases at J, with 8 bases between. Germline-derived CDR1 and CDR2 are SGHTS and YDEGEE. CDR3 in amino acids: CASSLSGSSYNEQFF. In nucleotides, the CDR3 is TGTGCCAGCAGCTTGTCAGGGAGCTCCTACAATGAGCAGTTCTTC.

The chain is built from TRBV5-1 and TRBJ2-6, with 9 bases lining up with TRBD1. Trimming took 3 bases from V and 0 from J; bases not matched to a gene: 4. CDR3 length: 17 residues. CDR1 SGHRS and CDR2 YFSETQ come from the germline V gene. As DNA, the CDR3 is TGCGCCAGCAGCTCCGGGACAGGGTCCTCTGGGGCCAACGTCCTGACTTTC. This gives the protein CASSSGTGSSGANVLTF.

The chain combines TRBV7-9 with TRBJ1-4; D uncertain. V was pared by 1 base and J by 5 bases, with 14 bases between. Germline values: CDR1 SEHNR, CDR2 FQNEAQ (reference sequence). CDR3 length equals 16 residues. DNA of the CDR3: TGTGCCAGCAGCTTAGGCCCAGATCTGGACAATGAAAAACTGTTTTTT. Residues: CASSLGPDLDNEKLFF.

V usage is TRBV10-3 and J usage is TRBJ2-7; TRBD2 aligns across 10 bases. The ends lost 2 bases at V and 1 base at J; junction bases unmatched: 5. Germline V CDR1 and CDR2: ENHRY, SYGVKD. The CDR3 spans 16 residues. The CDR3 is CAISEPGLAASYEQYF. The CDR3 nucleotides read TGTGCCATCAGTGAGCCCGGACTAGCGGCTTCCTACGAGCAGTACTTC.

The J gene is TRBJ1-6, the V gene TRBV5-4; 7 bases map to TRBD1. V trimming: 1 base; J trimming: 0 bases; junction bases outside the gene matches: 4. Germline CDR1 and CDR2: SGHNT and YYREEE (reference sequence). There are 17 residues in the CDR3. The CDR3, as DNA: TGTGCCAGCAGCTTGTCCCGGGACAGCTCCTATAATTCACCCCTCCACTTT. It specifies CASSLSRDSSYNSPLHF.

This clone has only one observation. This sequence joins TRBV4-1 and TRBJ2-1, with TRBD2 matching 10 bases. Germline V gene data show CDR1 as MGHRA and CDR2 as YSYEKL. This CDR3 comprises 17 residues. Unmatched junction bases numbered 5, after V lost 1 base and J lost 2 bases. The CDR3 DNA follows: TGCGCCAGCAGCCAAGTTCCAACTAGCGGGGCCTACAATGAGCAGTTCTTC. This codes for CASSQVPTSGAYNEQFF.

The genes are TRBV9 and TRBJ2-1; unclear D gene. V dropped 3 bases and J dropped 3 bases, with 7 bases sitting between them. CDR1 and CDR2 (germline): SGDLS, YYNGEE. The CDR3 covers 13 residues. The CDR3 loop is CASSGRVYNEQFF. CDR3 DNA sequence: TGTGCCAGCAGCGGGCGAGTCTACAATGAGCAGTTCTTC. Using reference TRBV9 and TRBJ2-1 for the parts outside the CDR3, the full variable domain is DSGVTQTPKHLITATGQRVTLRCSPRSGDLSVYWYQQSLDQGLQFLIQYYNGEERAKGNILERFSAQQFPDLHSELNLSSLELGDSALYFCASSGRVYNEQFFGPGTRLTVL.